This T cell receptor (beta chain) was documented in a study of technical replicates of blood from a handful of donors. The CDR3 spans 20 residues. The trim removed 4 bases at V and 4 bases at J, leaving 15 bases unmatched. Germline V lookup: CDR1 SGHDN, CDR2 FVKESK. Libraries were prepared by immunoSEQ multiplex PCR; TCRdb keeps only in-frame clonotypes and omits some of them. The sample gives around 62,000 clones, 95% to 98% of which show up once; over 0.15% is in the top ten. Source material: T cells isolated from PBMCs. The chain joins TRBV14 to TRBJ2-1, with 14 bases that match TRBD2. The TCR was taken from a human donor in good health. The CDR3, as DNA: TGTGCCAGCAGCCCGGGACTAGCGGGAGAGGACGTTACTTATTACAATGAGCAGTTCTTC. Translation gives CASSPGLAGEDVTYYNEQFF.